This passage covers 6 T cell receptor beta chains from one sample sequenced in a study of control samples from healthy donors and cancer patients. Profiled with immunoSEQ multiplex PCR; TCRdb holds only in-frame clones, not every one. The sample comprises around 45,000 clones, 60% to 80% of which are singletons, and 17% rests with the top ten. The sequenced sample was formalin-fixed, paraffin-embedded tissue. These receptors originate from a male donor with melanoma.

This chain links TRBV7-3 with TRBJ2-2, with no clear D. V was clipped by 5 bases and J by 5 bases, with 9 bases between them. Germline CDR1 and CDR2: SGHTA and FQGTGA. The CDR3 covers 13 residues. CDR3 nucleotide sequence: TGTGCCAGCAGCCCCAGAGGTACCGGGGAGCTGTTTTTT. Its translation: CASSPRGTGELFF. The complete variable domain, with remaining parts taken from reference TRBV7-3 and TRBJ2-2, reads GAGVSQTPSNKVTEKGKYVELRCDPISGHTALYWYRQSLGQGPEFLIYFQGTGAADDSGLPNDRFFAVRPEGSVSTLKIQRTERGDSAVYLCASSPRGTGELFFGEGSRLTVL.

The chain combines TRBV7-8 with TRBJ2-7, with D tentatively TRBD1 or TRBD2 (6 bases each). Per germline, CDR1 SGHVS and CDR2 FQNEAQ. V lost 1 base to trimming and J lost 7 bases, with 17 bases between them. The CDR3 runs to 15 residues. CDR3 amino acids: CASSLERGGGLEQYF. The DNA for the CDR3 is TGTGCCAGCAGCTTAGAACGCGGAGGGGGACTGGAGCAGTACTTC.

CDR3 nucleotide sequence: TGTGCCAGCAGCTTGAGCAGGGGTATTACCGAGCAGTACTTC. Amino acid sequence: CASSLSRGITEQYF. The V and J genes are TRBV5-4 and TRBJ2-7; tentative D call: TRBD1 (6 bases). CDR1 is SGHNT and CDR2 is YYREEE in the germline V gene (reference sequence). Trimming shortened V by 1 base and J by 6 bases, and 14 bases separated the two germline ends. The CDR3 is 14 amino acids.

The chain employs TRBV11-1 and TRBJ2-7; maybe TRBD2 (5 bases). The CDR3 length is 13 residues. The germline V gene encodes CDR1 SGHAT and CDR2 FQDESV (reference sequence). V was clipped by 4 bases and J by 6 bases, with 13 bases between them. In DNA form, the CDR3 reads TGTGCCAGCAGCTCCTGGCGGGCGGGCGAGCAGTACTTC. Its protein product is CASSSWRAGEQYF.

The chain combines TRBV13 with TRBJ2-3, with 7 nucleotides matching TRBD2. This CDR3 region has 14 residues. J lost 2 bases, V lost 4 bases, and 3 bases had no gene match. Germline V gene data show CDR1 as PRHDT and CDR2 as FYEKMQ (reference sequence). This CDR3 reads CASSSGTNTDTQYF. The CDR3 DNA reads TGTGCCAGCAGCTCCGGGACTAACACAGATACGCAGTATTTT.

This clone was seen a few times. This chain connects TRBV7-2 to TRBJ2-7, with D perhaps given as TRBD1 or TRBD2 (6 bases each). V was clipped by 0 bases and J by 3 bases, with 15 bases between them. This CDR3 has 16 residues. The germline V gene has CDR1 SGHTA and CDR2 FQGNSA. CDR3 sequence: CASSLAPGAWGYEQYF. The DNA of the CDR3 is TGTGCCAGCAGCTTAGCGCCGGGGGCTTGGGGCTACGAGCAGTACTTC.